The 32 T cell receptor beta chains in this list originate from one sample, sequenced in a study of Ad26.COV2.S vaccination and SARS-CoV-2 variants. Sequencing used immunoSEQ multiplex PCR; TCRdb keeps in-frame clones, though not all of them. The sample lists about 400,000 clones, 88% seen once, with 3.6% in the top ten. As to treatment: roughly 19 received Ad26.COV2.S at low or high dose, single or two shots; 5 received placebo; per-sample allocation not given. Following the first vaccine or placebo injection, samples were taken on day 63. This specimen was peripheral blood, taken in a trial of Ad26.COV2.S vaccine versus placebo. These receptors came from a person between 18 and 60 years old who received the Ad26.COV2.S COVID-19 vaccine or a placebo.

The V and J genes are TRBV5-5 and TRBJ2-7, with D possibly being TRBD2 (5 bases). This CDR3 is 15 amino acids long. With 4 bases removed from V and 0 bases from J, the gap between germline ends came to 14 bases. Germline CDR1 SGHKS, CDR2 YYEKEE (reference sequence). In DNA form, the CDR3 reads TGTGCCAGCAGCCCGATGAGGGAGTTCTCCTACGAGCAGTACTTC. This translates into CASSPMREFSYEQYF.

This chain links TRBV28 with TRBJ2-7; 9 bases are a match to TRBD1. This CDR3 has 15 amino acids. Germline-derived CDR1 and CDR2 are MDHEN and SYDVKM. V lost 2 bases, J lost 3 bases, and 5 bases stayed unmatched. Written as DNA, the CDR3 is TGTGCCAGCAGTTTACCGGGACAGGGATTCTACGAGCAGTACTTC. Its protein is CASSLPGQGFYEQYF.

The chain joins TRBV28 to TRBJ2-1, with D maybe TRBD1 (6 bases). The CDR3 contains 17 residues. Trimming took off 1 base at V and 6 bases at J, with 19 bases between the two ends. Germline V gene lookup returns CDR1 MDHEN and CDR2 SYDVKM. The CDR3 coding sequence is TGTGCCAGCAGTTTATATTTCGGGACAAGTTTTACCAATGAGCAGTTCTTC. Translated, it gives CASSLYFGTSFTNEQFF.

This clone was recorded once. The CDR3 coding sequence is TGTGCCAGCAGTTGGGGGCTGGGCTACACCTTC. Its protein is CASSWGLGYTF. The chain uses TRBV28 and TRBJ1-2; possible D gene TRBD1, 6 bases. In germline, CDR1 is MDHEN, CDR2 SYDVKM. V lost 4 bases and J 8 bases, leaving 8 bases between the germline ends. The CDR3 has 11 amino acids.

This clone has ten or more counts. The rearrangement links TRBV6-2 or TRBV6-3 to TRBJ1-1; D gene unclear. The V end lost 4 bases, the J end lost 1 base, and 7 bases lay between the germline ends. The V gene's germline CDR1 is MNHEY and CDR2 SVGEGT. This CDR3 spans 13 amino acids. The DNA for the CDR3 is TGTGCCAGCAGTTTCCAGGAGAACACTGAAGCTTTCTTT. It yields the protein CASSFQENTEAFF.

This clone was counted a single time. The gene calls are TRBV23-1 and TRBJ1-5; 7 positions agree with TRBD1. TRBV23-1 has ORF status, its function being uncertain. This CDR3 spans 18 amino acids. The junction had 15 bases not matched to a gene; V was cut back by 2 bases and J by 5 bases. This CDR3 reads CASSQSSWARGGYQPQHF. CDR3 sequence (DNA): TGCGCCAGCAGTCAAAGTTCTTGGGCCAGGGGGGGATATCAGCCCCAGCATTTT.

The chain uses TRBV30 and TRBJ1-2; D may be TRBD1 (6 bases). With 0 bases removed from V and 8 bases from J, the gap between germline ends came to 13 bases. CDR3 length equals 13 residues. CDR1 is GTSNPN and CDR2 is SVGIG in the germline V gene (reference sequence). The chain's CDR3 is CAWSVRGGRGYTF. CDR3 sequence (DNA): TGTGCCTGGAGTGTACGGGGGGGCCGGGGCTACACCTTC.

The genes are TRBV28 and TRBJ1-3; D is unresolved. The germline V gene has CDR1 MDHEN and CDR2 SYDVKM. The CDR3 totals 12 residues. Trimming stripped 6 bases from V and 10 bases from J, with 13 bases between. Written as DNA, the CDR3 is TGTGCCAGCAGCCCCAGGCGCTCAACCATATATTTT. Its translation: CASSPRRSTIYF.

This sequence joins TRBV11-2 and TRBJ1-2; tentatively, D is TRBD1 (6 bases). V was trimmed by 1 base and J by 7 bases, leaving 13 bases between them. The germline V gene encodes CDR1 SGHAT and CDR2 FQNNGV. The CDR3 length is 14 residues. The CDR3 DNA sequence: TGTGCCAGCAGCTTAGCGGCAGGGGTGCCTGGCTACACCTTC. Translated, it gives CASSLAAGVPGYTF.

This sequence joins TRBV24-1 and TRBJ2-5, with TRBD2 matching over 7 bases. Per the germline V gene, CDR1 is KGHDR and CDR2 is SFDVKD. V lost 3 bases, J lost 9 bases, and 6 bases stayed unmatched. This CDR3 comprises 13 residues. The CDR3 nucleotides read TGTGCCACCAGTGATATAAGCGGGGCGGCCCAGTACTTC. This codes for CATSDISGAAQYF.

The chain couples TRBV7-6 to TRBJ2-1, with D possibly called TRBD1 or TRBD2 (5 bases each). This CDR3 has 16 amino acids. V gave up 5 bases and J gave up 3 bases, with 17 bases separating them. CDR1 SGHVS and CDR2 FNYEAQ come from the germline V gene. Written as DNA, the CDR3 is TGTGCCAGCAGCACTAGAGTGACAGTAGTCTACAATGAGCAGTTCTTC. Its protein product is CASSTRVTVVYNEQFF.

This chain's CDR3 is CATSRDPQGSYNSPLHF. Here the CDR3 DNA reads TGTGCCACCAGCAGAGACCCACAGGGATCCTATAATTCACCCCTCCACTTT. V is TRBV15 and J is TRBJ1-6; D possibly corresponds to TRBD1 (6 bases). Germline CDR1 is LNHNV and CDR2 is YYDKDF (reference sequence). The germline V and J ends were trimmed by 0 bases and 1 base, with 10 bases remaining between them. CDR3 length: 17 amino acids.

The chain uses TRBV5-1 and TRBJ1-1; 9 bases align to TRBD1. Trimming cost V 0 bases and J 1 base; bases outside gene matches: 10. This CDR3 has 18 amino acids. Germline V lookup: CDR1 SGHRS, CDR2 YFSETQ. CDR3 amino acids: CASSLAFDRGIKNTEAFF. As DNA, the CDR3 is TGCGCCAGCAGCTTGGCCTTTGACAGGGGGATAAAGAACACTGAAGCTTTCTTT.

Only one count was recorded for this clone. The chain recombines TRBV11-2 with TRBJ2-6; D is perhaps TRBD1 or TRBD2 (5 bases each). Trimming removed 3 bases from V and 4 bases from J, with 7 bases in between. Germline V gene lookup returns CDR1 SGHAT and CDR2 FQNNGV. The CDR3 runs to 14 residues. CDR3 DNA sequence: TGTGCCAGCAGCTTGGGGGAGGGGGCCAACGTCCTGACTTTC. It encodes CASSLGEGANVLTF. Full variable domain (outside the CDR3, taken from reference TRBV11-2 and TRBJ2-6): EAGVAQSPRYKIIEKRQSVAFWCNPISGHATLYWYQQILGQGPKLLIQFQNNGVVDDSQLPKDRFSAERLKGVDSTLKIQPAKLEDSAVYLCASSLGEGANVLTFGAGSRLTVL.

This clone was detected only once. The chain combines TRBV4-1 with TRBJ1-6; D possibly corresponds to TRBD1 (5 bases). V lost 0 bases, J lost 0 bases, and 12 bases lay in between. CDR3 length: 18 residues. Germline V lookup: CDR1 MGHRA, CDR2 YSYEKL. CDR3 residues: CASSQDPAGSSYNSPLHF. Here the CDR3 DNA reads TGCGCCAGCAGCCAAGACCCAGCAGGGAGCTCCTATAATTCACCCCTCCACTTT.

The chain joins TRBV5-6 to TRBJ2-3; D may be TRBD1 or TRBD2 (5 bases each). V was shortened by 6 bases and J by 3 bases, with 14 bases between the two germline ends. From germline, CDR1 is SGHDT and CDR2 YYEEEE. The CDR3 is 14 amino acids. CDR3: CASTRGSLTDTQYF. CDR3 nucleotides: TGTGCCAGCACCCGGGGCTCCCTTACAGATACGCAGTATTTT. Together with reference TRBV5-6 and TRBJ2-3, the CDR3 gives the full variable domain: DAGVTQSPTHLIKTRGQQVTLRCSPKSGHDTVSWYQQALGQGPQFIFQYYEEEERQRGNFPDRFSGHQFPNYSSELNVNALLLGDSALYLCASTRGSLTDTQYFGPGTRLTVL.

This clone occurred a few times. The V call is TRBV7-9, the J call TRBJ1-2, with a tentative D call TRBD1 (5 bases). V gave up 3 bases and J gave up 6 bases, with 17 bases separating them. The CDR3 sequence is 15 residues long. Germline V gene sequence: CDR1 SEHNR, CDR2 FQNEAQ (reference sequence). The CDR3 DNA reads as TGTGCCAGCAGCTTGCAGGCGGCAGGGTCGAATGGCTACACCTTC. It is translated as CASSLQAAGSNGYTF.

CDR3 nucleotide sequence: TGTGCCAGCAGCCCAAAGGGAACAGGGGGTCAGCCCCAGCATTTT. Translation: CASSPKGTGGQPQHF. V and J are TRBV25-1 and TRBJ1-5; 8 bases align to TRBD1. With 6 bases clipped from V and 6 bases from J, the junction kept 10 bases outside the gene matches. The CDR3 is 15 amino acids. The V gene's germline CDR1 is MGHDK and CDR2 SYGVNS.

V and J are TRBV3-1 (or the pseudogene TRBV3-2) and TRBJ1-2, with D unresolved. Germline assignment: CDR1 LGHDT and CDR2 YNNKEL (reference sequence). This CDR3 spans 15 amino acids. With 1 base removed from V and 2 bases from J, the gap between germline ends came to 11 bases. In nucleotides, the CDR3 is TGTGCCAGCAGCCAAGGTCGGACTTCCAACTATGGCTACACCTTC. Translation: CASSQGRTSNYGYTF.

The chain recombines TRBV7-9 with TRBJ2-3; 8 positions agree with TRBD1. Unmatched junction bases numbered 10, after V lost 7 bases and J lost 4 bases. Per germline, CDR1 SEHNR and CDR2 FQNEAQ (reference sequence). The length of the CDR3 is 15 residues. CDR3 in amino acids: CASTTLDRAADTQYF. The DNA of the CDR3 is TGTGCCAGCACCACCCTGGACAGGGCCGCAGATACGCAGTATTTT.

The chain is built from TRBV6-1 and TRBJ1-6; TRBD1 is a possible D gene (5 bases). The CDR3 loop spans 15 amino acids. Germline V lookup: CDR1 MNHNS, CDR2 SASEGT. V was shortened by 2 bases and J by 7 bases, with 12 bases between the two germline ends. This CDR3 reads CASSEFPGPNSPLHF. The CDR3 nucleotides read TGTGCCAGCAGTGAATTTCCAGGGCCCAATTCACCCCTCCACTTT.

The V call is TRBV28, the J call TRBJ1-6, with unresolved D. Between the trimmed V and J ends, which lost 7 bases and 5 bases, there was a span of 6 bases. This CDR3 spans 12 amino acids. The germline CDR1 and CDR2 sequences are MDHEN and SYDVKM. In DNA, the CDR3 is TGTGCCAGCACACAGAATAATTCACCCCTCCACTTT. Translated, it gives CASTQNNSPLHF. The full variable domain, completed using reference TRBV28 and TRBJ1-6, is DVKVTQSSRYLVKRTGEKVFLECVQDMDHENMFWYRQDPGLGLRLIYFSYDVKMKEKGDIPEGYSVSREKKERFSLILESASTNQTSMYLCASTQNNSPLHFGNGTRLTVT.

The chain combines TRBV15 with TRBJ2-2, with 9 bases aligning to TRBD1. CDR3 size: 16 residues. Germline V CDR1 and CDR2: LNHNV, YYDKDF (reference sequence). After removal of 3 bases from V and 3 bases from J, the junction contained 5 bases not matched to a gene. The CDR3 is CATSSDRGSHTGELFF. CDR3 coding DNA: TGTGCCACCAGCAGCGACAGGGGGTCCCACACCGGGGAGCTGTTTTTT.

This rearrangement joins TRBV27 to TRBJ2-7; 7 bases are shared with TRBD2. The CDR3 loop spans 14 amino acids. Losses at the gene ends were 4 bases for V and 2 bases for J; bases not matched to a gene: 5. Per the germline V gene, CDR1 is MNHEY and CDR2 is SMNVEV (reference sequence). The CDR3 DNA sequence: TGTGCCAGCAGTTCCGTCGGGGGGACCTACGAGCAGTACTTC. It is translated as CASSSVGGTYEQYF.

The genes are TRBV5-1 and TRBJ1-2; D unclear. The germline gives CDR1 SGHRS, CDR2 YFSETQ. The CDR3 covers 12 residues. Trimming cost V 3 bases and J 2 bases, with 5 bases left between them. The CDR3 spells CASSYDNYGYTF. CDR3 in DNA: TGCGCCAGCAGCTACGACAACTATGGCTACACCTTC. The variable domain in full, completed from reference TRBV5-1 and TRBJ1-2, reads KAGVTQTPRYLIKTRGQQVTLSCSPISGHRSVSWYQQTPGQGLQFLFEYFSETQRNKGNFPGRFSGRQFSNSRSEMNVSTLELGDSALYLCASSYDNYGYTFGSGTRLTVV.

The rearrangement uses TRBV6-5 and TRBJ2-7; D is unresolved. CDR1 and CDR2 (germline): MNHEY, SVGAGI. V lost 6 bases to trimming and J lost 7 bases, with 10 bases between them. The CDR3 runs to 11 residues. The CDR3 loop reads CASRTPLEQYF. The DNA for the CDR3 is TGTGCCAGCAGAACCCCACTTGAGCAGTACTTC.

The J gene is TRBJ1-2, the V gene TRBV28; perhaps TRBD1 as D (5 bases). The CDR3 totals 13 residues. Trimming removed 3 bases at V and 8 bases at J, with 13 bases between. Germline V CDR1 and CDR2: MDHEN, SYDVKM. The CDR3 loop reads CASSFVHWGGYTF. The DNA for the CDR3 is TGTGCCAGCAGTTTTGTTCACTGGGGGGGCTACACCTTC.

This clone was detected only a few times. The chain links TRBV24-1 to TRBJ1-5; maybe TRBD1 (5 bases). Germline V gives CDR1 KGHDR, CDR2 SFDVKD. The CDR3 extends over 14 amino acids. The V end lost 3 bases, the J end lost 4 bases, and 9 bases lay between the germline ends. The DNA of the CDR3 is TGTGCCACCAGTGATCCCGGGGCGAATCAGCCCCAGCATTTT. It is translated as CATSDPGANQPQHF.

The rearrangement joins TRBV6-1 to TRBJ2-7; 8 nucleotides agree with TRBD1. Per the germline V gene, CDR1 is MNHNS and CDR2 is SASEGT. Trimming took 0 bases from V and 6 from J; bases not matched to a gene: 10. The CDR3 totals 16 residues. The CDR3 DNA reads TGTGCCAGCAGTGAAGCAATCGGTCAGGGGGCGGGCGAGCAGTACTTC. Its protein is CASSEAIGQGAGEQYF.

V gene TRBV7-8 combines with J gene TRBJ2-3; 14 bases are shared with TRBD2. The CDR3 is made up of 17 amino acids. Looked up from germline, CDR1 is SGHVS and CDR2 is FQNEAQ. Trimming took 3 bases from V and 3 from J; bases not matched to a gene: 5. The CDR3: CASSFRLAGGLTDTQYF. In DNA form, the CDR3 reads TGTGCCAGCAGCTTCAGACTAGCGGGGGGGTTAACAGATACGCAGTATTTT.

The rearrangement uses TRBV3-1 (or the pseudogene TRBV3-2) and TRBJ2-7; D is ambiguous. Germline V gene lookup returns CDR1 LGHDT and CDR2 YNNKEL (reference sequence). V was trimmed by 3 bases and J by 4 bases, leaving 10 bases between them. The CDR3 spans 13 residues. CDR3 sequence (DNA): TGTGCCAGCAGCCAGATAGGAGTGTACGAGCAGTACTTC. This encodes CASSQIGVYEQYF.

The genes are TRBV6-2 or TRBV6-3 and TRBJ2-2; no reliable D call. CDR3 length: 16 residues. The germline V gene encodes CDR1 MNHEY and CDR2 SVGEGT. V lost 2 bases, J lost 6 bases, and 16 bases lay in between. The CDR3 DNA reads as TGTGCCAGCAGTTACAGGATTGGGGTACAAGCCGGGGAGCTGTTTTTT. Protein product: CASSYRIGVQAGELFF.